This is a list of T cell receptor beta chains from one sample in a study of shared clonotypes between healthy human individuals. Assay: immunoSEQ multiplex PCR; the TCRdb copy retains only in-frame clones and omits some. The sample contains millions of clones, 90% to 95% of which appear only once. The sequenced sample was naive CD4+ T cells sorted from blood. Every receptor here comes from a man aged 18 to 35 in good health. Each CDR3 is given with its conserved first and last residue. D genes are given only for firm matches. Not all rows give a size; the values are once, few, many and, for expanded clones, a class.

J,V,D,size,CDR3,DNA
TRBJ2-7,TRBV30,-,few,CAWSVRSYEQYF,TGTGCCTGGAGTGTACGGTCCTACGAGCAGTACTTC
TRBJ1-2,TRBV5-5,-,once,CASSVTGTPYKGGYTF,TGTGCCAGCAGCGTCACAGGGACCCCTTACAAGGGTGGCTACACCTTC
TRBJ2-3,TRBV11-3,TRBD2,-,CASSLEAGAGNTQYF,TGTGCCAGCAGCTTAGAAGCGGGAGCGGGAAATACGCAGTATTTT
TRBJ2-7,TRBV11-3,TRBD1,-,CASSLGTGTGHEEQYF,TGTGCCAGCAGCTTAGGGACCGGGACAGGGCATGAGGAGCAGTACTTC
TRBJ1-2,TRBV7-2,-,-,CASSDAAGSGGYTF,TGTGCCAGCAGCGACGCGGCGGGGTCTGGTGGCTACACCTTC
TRBJ2-7,TRBV6-1,TRBD1,-,CASSDPGDRGFEQYF,TGTGCCAGCAGTGATCCGGGGGACAGGGGATTCGAGCAGTACTTC
TRBJ2-7,TRBV7-6,-,-,CASSLGGIEQYF,TGTGCCAGCAGCTTAGGGGGGATCGAGCAGTACTTC
TRBJ1-5,TRBV15,-,once,CATSEESQPQHF,TGTGCCACCAGCGAGGAGAGCCAGCCCCAGCATTTT
TRBJ2-5,TRBV9,TRBD2,-,CASSLPTSGGLETQYF,TGTGCCAGCAGCCTACCGACTAGCGGGGGCCTAGAGACCCAGTACTTC
TRBJ2-2,TRBV7-6,TRBD2,-,CASSFGGSRHTGELFF,TGTGCCAGCAGCTTTGGCGGGAGTCGTCACACCGGGGAGCTGTTTTTT
TRBJ1-2,TRBV6-4,-,-,CASSRTNGDYGYTF,TGTGCCAGCAGTAGGACGAATGGGGACTATGGCTACACCTTC
TRBJ2-3,TRBV5-1,-,once,CASSIGGRSSDTQYF,TGCGCCAGCAGCATCGGGGGCCGATCATCAGATACGCAGTATTTT
TRBJ2-3,TRBV5-1,TRBD2,once,CASSLQRGSTDTQYF,TGCGCCAGCAGCTTGCAGCGGGGGAGCACAGATACGCAGTATTTT
TRBJ1-6,TRBV6-1,TRBD1,-,CASSGQGENSPLHF,TGTGCCAGCAGCGGACAGGGGGAAAATTCACCCCTCCACTTT
TRBJ2-5,TRBV14,TRBD2,-,CASSQPGLAGIETQYF,TGTGCCAGCAGCCAACCTGGACTAGCGGGAATAGAGACCCAGTACTTC
TRBJ2-1,TRBV27,TRBD2,-,CASSVIAGSSYNEQFF,TGTGCCAGCAGCGTCATAGCGGGTAGCTCCTACAATGAGCAGTTCTTC
TRBJ1-2,TRBV18,TRBD1,-,CASSPEQGAFGYGYTF,TGTGCCAGCTCACCTGAACAGGGGGCGTTCGGCTATGGCTACACCTTC